The rows below give T cell receptor beta chains drawn from one sample of a study of cytomegalovirus exposure and HLA in healthy donors. This table comes from immunoSEQ multiplex PCR, and its TCRdb copy is limited to in-frame clones, with some not included. The data hold 20,000 to 30,000 clones, with under 70% observed a single time. Specimen: PBMCs. The receptors here all came from a woman aged 45 to 65 in good health and CMV-seronegative. Both conserved end residues are part of each CDR3. A D gene is named only where the DNA matches it firmly. Some rows mark clone size as missing; the rest say once, few, many or name a class of expanded clone.

abundance	v_gene	j_gene	d_gene	CDR3aa	CDR3nt
NA	TRBV7-8	TRBJ2-5	NA	CASSLVQGKETQYF	TGTGCCAGCAGCTTAGTACAGGGCAAGGAGACCCAGTACTTC
once	TRBV4-1	TRBJ1-1	NA	CASSQLNTEAFF	TGCGCCAGCAGCCAACTAAACACTGAAGCTTTCTTT
NA	TRBV5-8	TRBJ1-5	NA	CASSLPINNQPQHF	TGTGCCAGCAGCCTCCCTATCAACAATCAGCCCCAGCATTTT
NA	TRBV5-1	TRBJ1-1	TRBD1	CASSVRDSRYEAFF	TGCGCCAGCAGTGTCCGGGACAGCCGATATGAAGCTTTCTTT
NA	TRBV28	TRBJ2-5	NA	CASSPGGETQYF	TGTGCCAGCAGCCCTGGGGGGGAGACCCAGTACTTC
NA	TRBV4-2	TRBJ2-5	TRBD2	CASSQDGGGETQYF	TGTGCCAGCAGCCAAGATGGGGGGGGAGAGACCCAGTACTTC
NA	TRBV15	TRBJ1-1	TRBD1	CATSSTGALEAFF	TGTGCCACCAGCAGTACAGGGGCACTTGAAGCTTTCTTT
NA	TRBV6-1	TRBJ1-1	NA	CASSVRGGSYNTEAFF	TGTGCCAGCAGTGTGAGGGGGGGTTCCTACAACACTGAAGCTTTCTTT
NA	TRBV29-1	TRBJ1-5	NA	CSAQGSGNQPQHF	TGCAGCGCGCAGGGGTCCGGCAATCAGCCCCAGCATTTT
NA	TRBV19	TRBJ1-5	NA	CASSLQGSNQPQHF	TGTGCCAGTAGTTTACAGGGTAGCAATCAGCCCCAGCATTTT
few	TRBV19	TRBJ2-1	NA	CASSIFSGVRDEQFF	TGTGCCAGTAGTATATTTTCGGGAGTTCGGGATGAGCAGTTCTTC
few	TRBV4-1	TRBJ1-4	TRBD1	CASSRQGVTANEKLFF	TGCGCCAGCAGCCGACAGGGTGTAACGGCTAATGAAAAACTGTTTTTT
NA	TRBV7-6	TRBJ1-2	NA	CASSLGPDSIDGYTF	TGTGCCAGCAGCTTAGGTCCCGACAGTATAGACGGCTACACCTTC
medium-sized	TRBV6-5	TRBJ2-3	NA	CASIQPGADTQYF	TGTGCCAGCATCCAGCCGGGAGCAGATACGCAGTATTTT
NA	TRBV5-6	TRBJ1-2	NA	CASSLVRGAGYTF	TGTGCCAGCAGCTTAGTTCGTGGGGCTGGCTACACCTTC
few	TRBV4-2	TRBJ2-2	TRBD2	CASSHAPAGGVGELFF	TGTGCCAGCAGCCATGCCCCGGCGGGAGGAGTCGGGGAGCTGTTTTTT
NA	TRBV2	TRBJ2-5	NA	CASKVGGQETQYF	TGTGCCAGCAAGGTGGGGGGACAAGAGACCCAGTACTTC
once	TRBV6-4	TRBJ1-5	TRBD1	CANAGTVLYQPQHF	TGTGCCAATGCCGGGACAGTCCTGTATCAGCCCCAGCATTTT
NA	TRBV29-1	TRBJ1-4	NA	CSGLGVGNEKLFF	TGCAGCGGCTTAGGGGTGGGTAATGAAAAACTGTTTTTT
once	TRBV19	TRBJ1-4	NA	CASSPWAGANEKLFF	TGTGCCAGTAGTCCCTGGGCCGGGGCTAATGAAAAACTGTTTTTT
few	TRBV29-1	TRBJ1-4	NA	CSATGAATNEKLFF	TGCAGCGCTACCGGAGCTGCAACTAATGAAAAACTGTTTTTT
NA	TRBV29-1	TRBJ1-2	NA	CSVEYGGYGYTF	TGCAGCGTTGAGTACGGGGGTTATGGCTACACCTTC
NA	TRBV5-4	TRBJ2-7	TRBD1	CASSSQGQETYEQYF	TGTGCCAGCAGCTCACAGGGGCAAGAAACCTACGAGCAGTACTTC
NA	TRBV7-9	TRBJ1-1	TRBD1	CASSLDPGQGRTEAFF	TGTGCCAGCAGCTTAGACCCCGGACAGGGAAGGACTGAAGCTTTCTTT
few	TRBV29-1	TRBJ1-2	NA	CSVREDSYYGYTF	TGCAGCGTTCGAGAGGACAGCTACTATGGCTACACCTTC
few	TRBV11-3	TRBJ1-1	NA	CASSFDRGAEAFF	TGTGCCAGCAGCTTTGACAGAGGAGCTGAAGCTTTCTTT
NA	TRBV9	TRBJ2-1	NA	CASSVARSGEQFF	TGTGCCAGCAGCGTAGCTAGGTCGGGTGAGCAGTTCTTC
NA	TRBV28	TRBJ2-3	NA	CASRIQASTDTQYF	TGTGCCAGCAGAATCCAAGCTAGCACAGATACGCAGTATTTT
NA	TRBV25-1	TRBJ2-3	NA	CASSDGGLGTQYF	TGTGCCAGCAGTGACGGGGGGCTGGGTACGCAGTATTTT
few	TRBV2	TRBJ1-1	NA	CASSEVRGHTEAFF	TGTGCCAGCAGTGAGGTCAGGGGACACACTGAAGCTTTCTTT
NA	TRBV6-1	TRBJ1-1	NA	CASGRGQTVNTEAFF	TGTGCCAGCGGCCGTGGACAAACGGTGAACACTGAAGCTTTCTTT
NA	TRBV5-1	TRBJ2-3	TRBD1	CASSLGQHTDTQYF	TGCGCCAGCAGCCTGGGACAGCACACAGATACGCAGTATTTT
once	TRBV6-1	TRBJ2-2	NA	CASSGIKVSGELFF	TGTGCCAGCAGCGGTATTAAAGTCTCCGGGGAGCTGTTTTTT
few	TRBV23-1	TRBJ2-7	NA	CARRTGWTYEQYF	TGCGCCAGGCGAACAGGGTGGACCTACGAGCAGTACTTC
NA	TRBV28	TRBJ2-7	NA	CASSWGVTYEQYF	TGTGCCAGCAGTTGGGGGGTGACCTACGAGCAGTACTTC
NA	TRBV5-1	TRBJ2-3	NA	CASSVPLEAQYF	TGCGCCAGCAGCGTACCACTCGAGGCGCAGTATTTT
NA	TRBV6-5	TRBJ1-1	NA	CASSYSIQDTEAFF	TGTGCCAGCAGTTACTCGATACAGGATACTGAAGCTTTCTTT
NA	TRBV29-1	TRBJ2-7	NA	CSVVAGSSSYEQYF	TGCAGCGTTGTGGCAGGTTCTTCCTCCTACGAGCAGTACTTC
NA	TRBV7-6	TRBJ2-7	NA	CASSLTGLPEQYF	TGTGCCAGCAGCTTAACAGGGTTGCCCGAGCAGTACTTC
few	TRBV15	TRBJ1-1	NA	CATSGRHRDTEAFF	TGTGCCACCAGCGGTAGACACAGGGACACTGAAGCTTTCTTT
NA	TRBV6-1	TRBJ1-2	NA	CASIPGGGRVYGYTF	TGTGCCAGCATCCCCGGGGGGGGGCGCGTCTATGGCTACACCTTC
NA	TRBV9	TRBJ1-2	TRBD1	CASSVDRNYGYTF	TGTGCCAGCAGCGTGGACAGGAACTATGGCTACACCTTC